This is a list of T cell receptor beta chains from one sample in a study of blood T cells in healthy people across ages. In TCRdb, the 5' RACE reads were re-called with MiXCR into one record per CDR3 protein. The profile covers approximately 580,000 distinct CDR3 sequences, with about 25% appearing a single time and just under 9% taken by the ten largest. This sample was also put to use in a study of T cells of mothers and their children.

The material sequenced was blood. Receptors were obtained from a boy younger than 18 in good health. CDR3s include the opening cysteine and the closing phenylalanine or tryptophan. Fields, in order: J gene, V gene, D gene, clone size, CDR3 protein, CDR3 DNA. A D gene is named only where the DNA matches it firmly. Clone size appears in some rows only: once, few, many, or a class for an expanded clone.

>TRBJ2-5|TRBV5-1|-|-
CASSLSGSMEAQYF
TGCGCCAGCAGCTTGTCCGGGAGTATGGAGGCCCAGTACTTC
>TRBJ1-4|TRBV28|-|-
CASSKLRTAEKLFF
TGTGCCAGCAGCAAGCTCAGGACAGCTGAAAAACTGTTTTTT
>TRBJ1-4|TRBV4-1|TRBD1|-
CASSQDLPGQGGEKLFF
TGCGCCAGCAGCCAGGACCTCCCGGGACAGGGGGGCGAAAAACTGTTTTTT
>TRBJ1-2|TRBV20-1|TRBD1|few
CSARDHRGKGANYSYTF
TGCAGTGCTAGAGATCACAGGGGGAAAGGAGCTAACTATAGCTACACCTTC
>TRBJ2-7|TRBV7-2|-|few
CASSFGTPNYEQYF
TGTGCCAGCAGCTTTGGGACACCAAACTACGAGCAGTACTTC
>TRBJ2-1|TRBV4-2|-|-
CASSQDWTTSSEQFF
TGTGCCAGCAGCCAAGATTGGACTACTAGTTCTGAGCAGTTCTTC
>TRBJ1-1|TRBV27|-|-
CVSSLLQGNTEAFF
TGTGTCAGCAGTTTATTGCAGGGGAACACTGAAGCTTTCTTT
>TRBJ1-1|TRBV7-9|-|-
CASRSGPITEAFF
TGTGCCAGCAGATCCGGACCCATCACTGAAGCTTTCTTT
>TRBJ2-1|TRBV24-1|-|few
CATSDLPGGVEQFF
TGTGCCACCAGTGATTTGCCGGGCGGGGTTGAGCAGTTCTTC
>TRBJ1-5|TRBV7-8|-|few
CASSLASTDGQPQHF
TGTGCCAGCAGCTTAGCGAGCACAGACGGGCAGCCCCAGCATTTT
>TRBJ1-1|TRBV7-8|-|-
CASSLGGVGVNTEAFF
TGTGCCAGCAGCTTAGGTGGGGTAGGGGTGAACACTGAAGCTTTCTTT
>TRBJ1-1|TRBV11-1|-|-
CASSFSSGGAFF
TGTGCCAGCAGCTTCAGTTCGGGGGGAGCTTTCTTT
>TRBJ1-1|TRBV2|-|-
CANGRGTEAFF
TGTGCCAACGGACGTGGCACTGAAGCTTTCTTT
>TRBJ2-5|TRBV7-2|TRBD1|few
CASSYGQGSRETQYF
TGTGCCAGCAGCTACGGACAGGGGAGCAGGGAGACCCAGTACTTC
>TRBJ1-5|TRBV3-1|-|few
CASSLTAGTLGQPQHF
TGTGCCAGCAGCTTAACCGCCGGGACGCTGGGTCAGCCCCAGCATTTT
>TRBJ2-5|TRBV28|-|-
CASRRTALEAQYF
TGTGCCAGCAGGAGGACTGCCTTGGAGGCCCAGTACTTC
>TRBJ2-1|TRBV3-1|-|-
CASSQVTGHEQFF
TGTGCCAGCAGCCAAGTAACAGGACATGAGCAGTTCTTC
>TRBJ2-4|TRBV28|-|few
CASSFGDRNIQYF
TGTGCCAGCAGTTTCGGGGATAGAAACATTCAGTACTTC
>TRBJ2-4|TRBV15|-|-
CATSRVGDRRNIQYF
TGTGCCACCAGCAGAGTGGGAGACAGGCGAAACATTCAGTACTTC
>TRBJ2-5|TRBV13|TRBD2|-
CASSLGGEVKTQYF
TGTGCCAGCAGCTTGGGAGGGGAGGTGAAGACCCAGTACTTC
>TRBJ2-7|TRBV27|TRBD1|-
CASSLPGTGHEQYF
TGTGCCAGCAGTTTACCCGGGACAGGGCACGAGCAGTACTTC
>TRBJ2-5|TRBV14|TRBD2|once
CASSHRTSGTPEQETQYF
TGTGCCAGCAGCCACAGAACTAGCGGGACCCCGGAGCAAGAGACCCAGTACTTC
>TRBJ1-1|TRBV29-1|TRBD1|-
CSVRSTGETEAFF
TGCAGCGTCAGATCGACAGGGGAAACTGAAGCTTTCTTT
>TRBJ2-7|TRBV13|TRBD2|-
CASSSGLAGPAPHLGEQYF
TGTGCCAGCAGTTCGGGACTAGCGGGGCCCGCACCCCACCTCGGCGAGCAGTACTTC
>TRBJ1-4|TRBV6-6|-|few
CASSFLAGLSTNEKLFF
-
>TRBJ1-1|TRBV7-9|TRBD1|-
CASSARTGDDEAFF
TGTGCCAGCAGCGCTCGGACAGGGGATGATGAAGCTTTCTTT
>TRBJ1-4|TRBV4-3|-|-
CASRGPGVTNEKLFF
TGCGCCAGCAGGGGACCAGGGGTGACTAATGAAAAACTGTTTTTT
>TRBJ2-7|TRBV2|-|few
CASRARPAVHEQYF
TGTGCCAGCAGGGCGCGCCCAGCCGTCCACGAGCAGTACTTC